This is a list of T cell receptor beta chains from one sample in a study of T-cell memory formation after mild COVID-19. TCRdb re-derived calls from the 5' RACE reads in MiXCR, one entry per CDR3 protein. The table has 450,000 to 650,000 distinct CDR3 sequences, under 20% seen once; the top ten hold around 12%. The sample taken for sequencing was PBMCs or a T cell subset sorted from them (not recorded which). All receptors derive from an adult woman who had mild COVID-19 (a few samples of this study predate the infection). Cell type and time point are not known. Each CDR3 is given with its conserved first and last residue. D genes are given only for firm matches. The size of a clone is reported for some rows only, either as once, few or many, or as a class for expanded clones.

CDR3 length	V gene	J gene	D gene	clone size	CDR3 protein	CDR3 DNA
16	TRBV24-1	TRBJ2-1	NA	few	CATSDLGLGSGYEQFF	TGTGCCACCAGTGATCTGGGCCTAGGATCTGGATATGAGCAGTTCTTC
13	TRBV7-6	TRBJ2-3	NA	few	CASSPVVTDTQYF	TGTGCCAGCAGCCCGGTAGTCACAGATACGCAGTATTTT
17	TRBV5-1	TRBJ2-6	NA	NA	CASSLGEFAAGANVLTF	TGCGCCAGCAGCTTGGGAGAATTCGCGGCTGGGGCCAACGTCCTGACTTTC
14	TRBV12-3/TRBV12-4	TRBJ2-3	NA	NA	CASSLYRDTDTQYF	TGTGCCAGCAGTCTCTACAGGGATACAGATACGCAGTATTTT
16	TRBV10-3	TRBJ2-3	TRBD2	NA	CAISERGTSGGDTQYF	TGTGCCATCAGTGAGCGCGGGACTAGCGGGGGAGATACGCAGTATTTT
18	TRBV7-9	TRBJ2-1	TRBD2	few	CASSPGLAGGASYNEQFF	TGTGCCAGCAGCCCGGGACTAGCGGGAGGTGCCTCCTACAATGAGCAGTTCTTC
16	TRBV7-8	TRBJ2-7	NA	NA	CASSPTTGTLSYEQYF	TGTGCCAGCAGCCCCACGACGGGAACGCTATCCTACGAGCAGTACTTC
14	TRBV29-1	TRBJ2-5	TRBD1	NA	CSDLRQGGGETQYF	TGCAGCGACCTAAGACAGGGTGGGGGTGAGACCCAGTACTTC
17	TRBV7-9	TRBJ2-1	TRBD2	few	CASRSPLAGVIYNEQFF	TGTGCCAGCAGGTCCCCTTTAGCGGGGGTTATCTACAATGAGCAGTTCTTC
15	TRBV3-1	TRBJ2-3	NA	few	CASSPLISEWYTQYF	TGTGCCAGCAGTCCACTCATCTCGGAGTGGTATACGCAGTATTTT
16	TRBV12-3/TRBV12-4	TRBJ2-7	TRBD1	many	CASSLVDRTGGNEQYF	TGTGCCAGCAGTTTAGTAGATCGGACAGGGGGCAACGAGCAGTACTTC
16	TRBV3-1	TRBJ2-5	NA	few	CASSQDRASWGETQYF	TGTGCCAGCAGCCAAGATCGAGCTAGCTGGGGAGAGACCCAGTACTTC